The text below deals with one TCR beta chain. Its antigen is as yet unknown. Libraries were prepared by immunoSEQ multiplex PCR; TCRdb keeps only in-frame clonotypes and omits some of them. The table lists some 330,000 clones, about nine tenths of them singletons. CDR1 is SEHNR, CDR2 FQNEAQ, per germline (reference sequence). V lost 1 base, J lost 6 bases, and 6 bases lay in between. This CDR3 has 12 residues. This record comes from a study of Ad26.COV2.S vaccination and SARS-CoV-2 variants. Study-wide context: The trial was COV1001 and the donor's arm was Ad26.COV2.S. Recipients of Ad26.COV2.S got it intramuscularly, once or twice 56 days apart. Overall study results and limits: Vaccine recipients showed a spike-specific TCR breadth that was higher than in placebo recipients.

Described treatment: around 19 received Ad26.COV2.S at low or high dose, single or two shots; about 5 received placebo; per-sample allocation not given. The samples were gathered on day 63 after the first injection of vaccine or placebo. Sequenced here: peripheral blood, sampled in a trial of Ad26.COV2.S vaccine versus placebo. This chain connects TRBV7-9 to TRBJ1-2; D ambiguous. The TCR originated in a person aged 18-65 years who received the Ad26.COV2.S COVID-19 vaccine or a placebo. CDR3 region: CASSLGLDGYTF. CDR3 in DNA: TGTGCCAGCAGCTTAGGTCTGGATGGCTACACCTTC.